The subject of this entry is one T cell receptor (beta chain). Sequencing was performed with immunoSEQ multiplex PCR; in TCRdb, only in-frame clones are kept and a portion is missing. The data contain about 50,000 clones, about 85% of them seen just once; the ten biggest clones take up over 15%. The source of the sample is a study of identifying expanded T cells in peripheral blood. This CDR3 contains 13 residues. Per germline, CDR1 MRHNA and CDR2 SNTAGT. The ends were cut back, 3 bases at V and 2 bases at J, with 6 bases in the middle. This TCR was sampled from a person aged 18-69 years in good health. Specimen: blood. The rearrangement uses TRBV6-4 and TRBJ2-3; D gene unclear. The CDR3 nucleotides are TGTGCCAGCAGTGAGAGAATCACAGATACGCAGTATTTT. Translation: CASSERITDTQYF.